A selection of T cell receptor beta chains follows, all from one sample in a study of CD8+CD57+ T cells in acquired aplastic anemia. TCRdb passed the reads through MiXCR, listing each CDR3 protein once. The table has 150,000 to 200,000 distinct CDR3 sequences, about 64% seen once. Sample: sorted CD4+, CD8+, or CD8+CD57+ T cells (not recorded which) from PBMCs. These receptors came from a human donor with severe aplastic anemia or a healthy control (not recorded which). CDR3s include the opening cysteine and the closing phenylalanine or tryptophan. A D gene is named only where the DNA matches it firmly. Clone size is shown for a subset of rows, as once, few, many or a class of expanded clone.

v_call: TRBV7-9
j_call: TRBJ1-2
d_call: TRBD1
clone_size: NA
cdr3_aa: CASSFTGTGGVGYTF
cdr3_nt: TGTGCCAGCAGCTTTACCGGGACAGGGGGCGTTGGCTACACCTTC

v_call: TRBV9
j_call: TRBJ2-2
d_call: NA
clone_size: many
cdr3_aa: CASSVGDSLGELFF
cdr3_nt: TGTGCCAGCAGCGTTGGGGATTCCCTCGGGGAGCTGTTTTTT

v_call: TRBV24-1
j_call: TRBJ2-1
d_call: NA
clone_size: NA
cdr3_aa: CATSDPTRAGNNEQFF
cdr3_nt: TGTGCCACCAGTGATCCGACCCGAGCCGGAAACAATGAGCAGTTCTTC

v_call: TRBV10-2
j_call: TRBJ1-2
d_call: NA
clone_size: NA
cdr3_aa: CASKSTPGTLETNYGYTF
cdr3_nt: TGCGCCAGCAAATCCACTCCCGGGACCCTTGAGACTAACTATGGCTACACCTTC

v_call: TRBV6-5
j_call: TRBJ1-1
d_call: NA
clone_size: NA
cdr3_aa: CASIPDIGNTEAFF
cdr3_nt: TGTGCCAGCATTCCGGACATCGGGAACACTGAAGCTTTCTTT

v_call: TRBV7-8
j_call: TRBJ2-3
d_call: NA
clone_size: few
cdr3_aa: CASRYNPSDTQYF
cdr3_nt: TGTGCCAGCAGGTATAATCCTAGCGACACGCAGTATTTT

v_call: TRBV24-1
j_call: TRBJ2-5
d_call: NA
clone_size: few
cdr3_aa: CATSDGGQETQYF
cdr3_nt: TGTGCCACCAGTGACGGGGGACAAGAGACCCAGTACTTT

v_call: TRBV20-1
j_call: TRBJ2-5
d_call: NA
clone_size: NA
cdr3_aa: CSALLGRAETQYF
cdr3_nt: TGCAGTGCCCTCCTGGGACGGGCTGAGACCCAGTACTTC

v_call: TRBV10-2
j_call: TRBJ1-1
d_call: NA
clone_size: NA
cdr3_aa: CASSKGLALEAFF
cdr3_nt: TGCGCCAGCTCTAAAGGACTGGCCCTTGAAGCTTTCTTT

v_call: TRBV29-1
j_call: TRBJ2-7
d_call: NA
clone_size: NA
cdr3_aa: CSVAGSTDTRLSYEQYF
cdr3_nt: TGCAGCGTTGCGGGATCGACCGACACGCGACTATCCTACGAGCAGTACTTC

v_call: TRBV7-8
j_call: TRBJ2-1
d_call: TRBD2
clone_size: NA
cdr3_aa: CASSLPEWSGGYNEQFF
cdr3_nt: TGTGCCAGCAGCTTGCCAGAGTGGAGCGGGGGATACAATGAGCAGTTCTTC

v_call: TRBV19
j_call: TRBJ1-2
d_call: TRBD1
clone_size: NA
cdr3_aa: CASSRRDSGNYGYTF
cdr3_nt: TGTGCCAGTAGTCGGAGGGACAGCGGCAACTATGGCTACACCTTC

v_call: TRBV7-9
j_call: TRBJ2-3
d_call: NA
clone_size: NA
cdr3_aa: CASTFMANPTDTQYF
cdr3_nt: TGTGCCAGCACCTTTATGGCCAACCCCACAGATACGCAGTATTTT

v_call: TRBV24-1
j_call: TRBJ2-7
d_call: NA
clone_size: NA
cdr3_aa: CASSYESYYEQYF
cdr3_nt: TGTGCCAGCAGTTACGAAAGTTACTACGAGCAGTACTTC

v_call: TRBV7-3
j_call: TRBJ1-6
d_call: TRBD1
clone_size: NA
cdr3_aa: CASSTGTGASPLHF
cdr3_nt: TGTGCCAGCAGCACCGGGACAGGGGCCTCACCCCTCCACTTT

v_call: TRBV4-1
j_call: TRBJ2-1
d_call: TRBD1
clone_size: many
cdr3_aa: CASSHGTGDNEQFF
cdr3_nt: TGCGCCAGCAGCCACGGGACAGGGGACAATGAGCAGTTCTTC

v_call: TRBV12-3/TRBV12-4
j_call: TRBJ2-3
d_call: TRBD2
clone_size: NA
cdr3_aa: CASSFSGGPGADTQYF
cdr3_nt: TGTGCCAGCAGTTTTAGCGGGGGGCCGGGCGCAGATACGCAGTATTTT

v_call: TRBV5-1
j_call: TRBJ1-4
d_call: TRBD1
clone_size: NA
cdr3_aa: CASSATGTNEKLFF
cdr3_nt: TGCGCCAGCAGCGCGACAGGGACTAATGAAAAACTGTTTTTT

v_call: TRBV20-1
j_call: TRBJ2-5
d_call: TRBD1
clone_size: NA
cdr3_aa: CSAQARGRGEETQYF
cdr3_nt: TGCAGTGCTCAAGCCAGGGGGCGCGGAGAAGAGACCCAGTACTTC

v_call: TRBV19
j_call: TRBJ2-7
d_call: NA
clone_size: many
cdr3_aa: CASSPGPYEQYF
cdr3_nt: TGTGCCAGTTCCCCCGGCCCGTACGAGCAGTACTTC

v_call: TRBV10-3
j_call: TRBJ2-7
d_call: TRBD2
clone_size: NA
cdr3_aa: CAIRGLAESYEQYF
cdr3_nt: TGTGCCATCAGGGGACTAGCGGAATCCTACGAGCAGTACTTC

v_call: TRBV7-9
j_call: TRBJ1-1
d_call: TRBD1
clone_size: once
cdr3_aa: CASSFLGQGNTEAFF
cdr3_nt: TGTGCCAGCAGCTTCCTAGGACAGGGAAACACTGAAGCTTTCTTT

v_call: TRBV7-8
j_call: TRBJ2-7
d_call: NA
clone_size: NA
cdr3_aa: CASAPGHSYEQYF
cdr3_nt: TGTGCCAGCGCTCCGGGACACTCCTACGAGCAGTACTTC

v_call: TRBV6-2/TRBV6-3
j_call: TRBJ2-1
d_call: TRBD2
clone_size: many
cdr3_aa: CASSYGGLAGNEQFF
cdr3_nt: TGTGCCAGCAGTTACGGGGGACTAGCCGGGAATGAGCAGTTCTTC

v_call: TRBV19
j_call: TRBJ1-2
d_call: NA
clone_size: NA
cdr3_aa: CASSIGETGYYGYTF
cdr3_nt: TGTGCCAGTAGTATAGGGGAAACAGGATACTATGGCTACACCTTC

v_call: TRBV15
j_call: TRBJ1-3
d_call: NA
clone_size: few
cdr3_aa: CATSRLGWSSGNTIYF
cdr3_nt: TGTGCCACCAGCAGGCTCGGGTGGAGCTCTGGAAACACCATATATTTT

v_call: TRBV19
j_call: TRBJ2-7
d_call: NA
clone_size: NA
cdr3_aa: CASSKAVGEQYF
cdr3_nt: TGTGCCAGTAGCAAGGCGGTCGGCGAGCAGTACTTC

v_call: TRBV10-1
j_call: TRBJ2-5
d_call: TRBD2
clone_size: NA
cdr3_aa: CASSDIGGSLAGMPVEETQYF
cdr3_nt: TGCGCCAGCAGTGATATCGGTGGATCCCTAGCGGGGATGCCGGTTGAAGAGACCCAGTACTTC

v_call: TRBV9
j_call: TRBJ2-2
d_call: TRBD1
clone_size: NA
cdr3_aa: CASSSDRANTGELFF
cdr3_nt: TGTGCCAGCAGCTCGGACAGGGCGAACACCGGGGAGCTGTTTTTT

v_call: TRBV5-1
j_call: TRBJ2-7
d_call: NA
clone_size: few
cdr3_aa: CASSFTGTYEQYF
cdr3_nt: TGCGCCAGCAGCTTTACCGGGACCTACGAGCAGTACTTC

v_call: TRBV2
j_call: TRBJ2-5
d_call: TRBD1
clone_size: few
cdr3_aa: CASRETGFETQYF
cdr3_nt: TGTGCCAGCAGGGAGACAGGGTTCGAGACCCAGTACTTC

v_call: TRBV29-1
j_call: TRBJ2-7
d_call: NA
clone_size: few
cdr3_aa: CSVLRDTNYEQYF
cdr3_nt: TGCAGCGTCCTCCGGGACACCAACTACGAGCAGTACTTC

v_call: TRBV5-4
j_call: TRBJ2-7
d_call: NA
clone_size: NA
cdr3_aa: CASSENQVSYEQYF
cdr3_nt: TGTGCCAGCAGTGAAAATCAGGTTTCCTACGAGCAGTACTTC

v_call: TRBV4-2
j_call: TRBJ1-2
d_call: NA
clone_size: NA
cdr3_aa: CASSQGGSGDGYTF
cdr3_nt: TGTGCCAGCAGCCAAGGAGGCAGTGGCGATGGCTACACCTTC

v_call: TRBV7-8
j_call: TRBJ2-7
d_call: NA
clone_size: few
cdr3_aa: CASSLEWNRVVEQYF
cdr3_nt: TGTGCCAGCAGCTTAGAGTGGAACAGGGTAGTCGAGCAGTACTTC

v_call: TRBV5-1
j_call: TRBJ1-2
d_call: NA
clone_size: NA
cdr3_aa: CASSLGEGDGYTF
cdr3_nt: TGCGCCAGCAGCTTGGGAGAGGGGGATGGCTACACCTTC

v_call: TRBV5-1
j_call: TRBJ1-1
d_call: TRBD1
clone_size: NA
cdr3_aa: CASSWTGTANTEAFF
cdr3_nt: TGCGCCAGCAGCTGGACTGGGACAGCGAACACTGAAGCTTTCTTT

v_call: TRBV7-2
j_call: TRBJ1-2
d_call: NA
clone_size: few
cdr3_aa: CASSLAGTDYGYTF
cdr3_nt: TGTGCCAGCAGCTTAGCCGGGACGGACTATGGCTACACCTTC

v_call: TRBV29-1
j_call: TRBJ1-2
d_call: TRBD1
clone_size: NA
cdr3_aa: CSAGTEAEGYGYTF
cdr3_nt: TGCAGCGCGGGGACAGAGGCTGAAGGGTATGGCTACACCTTC

v_call: TRBV19
j_call: TRBJ2-1
d_call: TRBD2
clone_size: many
cdr3_aa: CASRLAVRGYNEQFF
cdr3_nt: TGTGCCAGTAGGCTAGCGGTGAGGGGTTACAATGAGCAGTTCTTC

v_call: TRBV3-1
j_call: TRBJ1-2
d_call: TRBD1
clone_size: NA
cdr3_aa: CASSRDRAWGYTF
cdr3_nt: TGTGCCAGCAGCCGGGACAGGGCCTGGGGCTACACCTTC

v_call: TRBV29-1
j_call: TRBJ2-3
d_call: TRBD1
clone_size: NA
cdr3_aa: CSQRDRGPTDTQYF
cdr3_nt: TGCAGCCAACGGGACAGGGGTCCGACAGATACGCAGTATTTT

v_call: TRBV6-2/TRBV6-3
j_call: TRBJ2-5
d_call: NA
clone_size: NA
cdr3_aa: CASSEGAVQTQYF
cdr3_nt: TGTGCCAGCAGTGAAGGGGCGGTCCAGACCCAGTACTTC

v_call: TRBV6-2/TRBV6-3
j_call: TRBJ2-7
d_call: NA
clone_size: few
cdr3_aa: CASSYGPLEVSEQYF
cdr3_nt: TGTGCCAGCAGTTACGGTCCTCTGGAGGTGAGCGAGCAGTACTTC

v_call: TRBV11-2
j_call: TRBJ2-5
d_call: NA
clone_size: NA
cdr3_aa: CASTDDGVFQETQYF
cdr3_nt: TGTGCCAGCACAGATGATGGGGTATTCCAAGAGACCCAGTACTTC

v_call: TRBV6-1
j_call: TRBJ1-6
d_call: NA
clone_size: NA
cdr3_aa: CASSEGDYNSPLHF
cdr3_nt: TGTGCCAGCAGTGAAGGGGACTATAATTCACCCCTCCACTTT

v_call: TRBV10-3
j_call: TRBJ1-2
d_call: TRBD1
clone_size: once
cdr3_aa: CAISETRQGYGYTF
cdr3_nt: TGCGCCATCAGTGAGACCCGACAGGGGTACGGCTACACCTTC

v_call: TRBV10-3
j_call: TRBJ1-1
d_call: TRBD1
clone_size: NA
cdr3_aa: CAISKDRVGNTEAFF
cdr3_nt: TGTGCCATCAGTAAGGACAGGGTGGGGAACACTGAAGCTTTCTTT

v_call: TRBV7-2
j_call: TRBJ2-7
d_call: TRBD1
clone_size: few
cdr3_aa: CASRSGTGGNEQYF
cdr3_nt: TGTGCCAGCAGATCCGGGACAGGGGGCAACGAGCAGTACTTC

v_call: TRBV2
j_call: TRBJ1-1
d_call: NA
clone_size: NA
cdr3_aa: CASSNNRETEAFF
cdr3_nt: TGTGCCAGCAGTAATAACAGGGAGACTGAAGCTTTCTTT

v_call: TRBV19
j_call: TRBJ1-6
d_call: NA
clone_size: many
cdr3_aa: CASSIENSPLHF
cdr3_nt: TGTGCCAGTAGTATTGAGAATTCACCCCTCCACTTT

v_call: TRBV7-2
j_call: TRBJ2-1
d_call: TRBD2
clone_size: NA
cdr3_aa: CASSLESGVNEQFF
cdr3_nt: TGTGCCAGCAGCTTAGAAAGCGGGGTCAATGAGCAGTTCTTC

v_call: TRBV12-3/TRBV12-4
j_call: TRBJ2-1
d_call: TRBD1
clone_size: many
cdr3_aa: CASSDTGAYNEQFF
cdr3_nt: TGTGCCAGCAGTGACACAGGGGCCTACAATGAGCAGTTCTTC

v_call: TRBV12-3/TRBV12-4
j_call: TRBJ2-7
d_call: TRBD2
clone_size: NA
cdr3_aa: CASSTRGGGGISYEQYF
cdr3_nt: TGTGCCAGCAGCACCCGGGGGGGAGGAGGTATATCCTACGAGCAGTACTTC

v_call: TRBV5-1
j_call: TRBJ1-1
d_call: TRBD1
clone_size: many
cdr3_aa: CASSRSGTGFMNTEAFF
cdr3_nt: TGCGCCAGCAGCCGGTCCGGGACAGGGTTTATGAACACTGAAGCTTTCTTT

v_call: TRBV19
j_call: TRBJ1-2
d_call: NA
clone_size: many
cdr3_aa: CASSIGQRSGYGYTF
cdr3_nt: TGTGCCAGTAGTATCGGACAGCGTAGTGGGTATGGCTACACCTTC

v_call: TRBV20-1
j_call: TRBJ2-7
d_call: TRBD2
clone_size: NA
cdr3_aa: CSARGAGGPAEQYF
cdr3_nt: TGCAGTGCTAGGGGGGCGGGGGGGCCTGCCGAGCAGTACTTC